One sample yielded the 13 T cell receptor beta chains listed below, sequenced in a study of prognosis after radiotherapy for stage I lung cancer. Two-round multiplex PCR, the amplification method, yielded TCR beta CDR3 from genomic DNA. Each TRBV and TRBJ gene had its own primer in the first PCR round. TCRdb recomputed calls from the multiplex PCR reads with MiXCR, one row per CDR3 protein. The sample includes over 25,000 distinct CDR3 sequences, around 42% of them seen just once. The input for sequencing was PBMCs, taken before or after stereotactic body radiation therapy (not recorded which). The receptors stem from a donor over 45 with non-small cell lung cancer.

The J gene is TRBJ2-1, the V gene TRBV19, with TRBD2 identical over 14 bases. V trimming: 5 bases; J trimming: 7 bases; junction bases outside the gene matches: 7. This CDR3 is 16 amino acids long. Germline V gives CDR1 LNHDA, CDR2 SQIVND (reference sequence). The CDR3 region is CASSLGLAGVANEQFF. The CDR3, as DNA: TGTGCCAGTAGTCTGGGACTAGCGGGGGTTGCAAATGAGCAGTTCTTC.

In regard to this clonotype: A read error is likely here: a far larger clone is one base away. This rearrangement joins TRBV6-5 to TRBJ2-1; 7 bases align to TRBD2. This CDR3 is built from 15 residues. Germline V gene sequence: CDR1 MNHEY, CDR2 SVGAGI. Trimming took 5 bases from V and 6 from J; bases not matched to a gene: 10. CDR3 amino acids: CASSLPAGVANEQFF. The CDR3 DNA reads TGTGCCAGCAGTCTCCCTGCGGGAGTCGCCAATGAGCAGTTCTTC.

This clonotype was seen many times. V gene TRBV2 combines with J gene TRBJ2-1, with D unresolved. Per germline, CDR1 SNHLY and CDR2 FYNNEI. The CDR3 loop spans 17 amino acids. V was pared by 6 bases and J by 0 bases, with 18 bases between. Here the CDR3 DNA reads TGTGCCAGCAGAATTTTGGGCAGTTCGAGCTCCTACAATGAGCAGTTCTTC. This translates into CASRILGSSSSYNEQFF.

This sequence joins TRBV2 and TRBJ2-1; TRBD2 might be the D (5 bases). Germline V gene data show CDR1 as SNHLY and CDR2 as FYNNEI. The V and J ends lost 4 bases and 16 bases respectively, with 23 bases between them. The CDR3 is made up of 14 amino acids. The CDR3 reads CASSGQTGIPGHFF. CDR3 nucleotide sequence: TGTGCCAGCAGTGGACAAACCGGGATCCCCGGTCATTTCTTC.

Many counts were recorded for this clonotype. The V gene is TRBV19, the J gene TRBJ2-1, with 12 bases fitting TRBD2. Looked up from germline, CDR1 is LNHDA and CDR2 is SQIVND (reference sequence). With 1 base clipped from V and 0 bases from J, the junction kept 7 bases outside the gene matches. This CDR3 is 19 amino acids long. CDR3: CASSIVSSGRGSSYNEQFF. The CDR3, as DNA: TGTGCCAGTAGTATAGTATCTAGCGGGAGGGGGAGCTCCTACAATGAGCAGTTCTTC.

Concerning this clonotype itself: A far larger clone is a single base away, which makes a read error likely. The chain uses TRBV6-5 and TRBJ2-3, with D possibly matching TRBD1 (5 bases). Trimming took off 8 bases at V and 1 base at J, with 13 bases between the two ends. This CDR3 has 14 amino acids. Germline CDR1 and CDR2: MNHEY and SVGAGI. The CDR3 spells CASWQGLGTDTQYF. The CDR3 DNA reads TGTGCCAGCTGGCAGGGCCTCGGCACAGATACGCAGTATTTT.

A remark on this clonotype: A far larger clone differs by one base, so this is likely a read error. The chain has TRBV6-5 and TRBJ1-2; a weak D match, TRBD1 (6 bases). This CDR3 comprises 19 residues. Deletions cut 6 bases from V and 0 bases from J, with 26 bases between. Looked up from germline, CDR1 is MNHEY and CDR2 is SVGAGI. The CDR3 nucleotides read TGTGCCAGCAGCCCACTTAGAAGAGATTACAGGGAATCTAACTATGGCTACACCTTC. Protein product: CASSPLRRDYRESNYGYTF.

This clonotype was observed at least ten times. The rearrangement uses TRBV9 and TRBJ2-7; unclear D gene. The CDR3 loop spans 14 amino acids. V gave up 0 bases and J gave up 4 bases, with 11 bases separating them. The germline gives CDR1 SGDLS, CDR2 YYNGEE. The CDR3 spells CASSVGGGPYEQYF. CDR3 in DNA: TGTGCCAGCAGCGTAGGAGGTGGGCCGTACGAGCAGTACTTC.

This clonotype came up many times. The chain links TRBV30 to TRBJ1-1; 9 bases map to TRBD1. CDR3 length: 14 amino acids. V shed 0 bases and J 5 bases; nucleotides not matched to a gene: 4. CDR1 is GTSNPN, CDR2 SVGIG, per germline (reference sequence). The CDR3 region has the DNA TGTGCCTGGAGTGTAGGACAGGGGAAGACTGAAGCTTTCTTT. Its translation: CAWSVGQGKTEAFF.

The chain joins TRBV6-2 or TRBV6-3 to TRBJ2-2; D may be TRBD1 (5 bases). The CDR3 runs 16 residues. Per germline, CDR1 MNHEY and CDR2 SVGEGT. V was cut by 8 bases and J by 0 bases, with 16 bases left in between. This CDR3 is CASSKGHNANTGELFF. The DNA for the CDR3 is TGTGCCAGCTCTAAGGGGCATAACGCGAACACCGGGGAGCTGTTTTTT.

The chain combines TRBV7-2 with TRBJ2-2; D call uncertain. The V end lost 5 bases, the J end lost 5 bases, and 9 bases lay between the germline ends. Germline CDR1 SGHTA, CDR2 FQGNSA. The CDR3 spans 13 residues. The CDR3: CASSPRRTGELFF. The CDR3 region has the DNA TGTGCCAGCAGCCCCCGTCGTACCGGGGAGCTGTTTTTT. The entire variable domain, with the rest obtained from reference TRBV7-2 and TRBJ2-2, is as follows: GAGVSQSPSNKVTEKGKDVELRCDPISGHTALYWYRQSLGQGLEFLIYFQGNSAPDKSGLPSDRFSAERTGGSVSTLTIQRTQQEDSAVYLCASSPRRTGELFFGEGSRLTVL.

The genes are TRBV20-1 and TRBJ1-2; 8 bases map to TRBD1. This CDR3 contains 14 residues. CDR1 is DFQATT, CDR2 SNEGSKA, per germline (reference sequence). Unmatched junction bases numbered 3, after V lost 0 bases and J lost 3 bases. As DNA, the CDR3 is TGCAGTGCTAGAGATCCACAGGGGGACTATGGCTACACCTTC. This sequence encodes CSARDPQGDYGYTF.

This clonotype is labeled medium-sized. The rearrangement joins TRBV12-3 or TRBV12-4 to TRBJ2-2; D gene uncertain. The V end was cut by 5 bases, the J end by 0 bases, with 4 bases between. The length of the CDR3 is 13 residues. The CDR3 spells CASSQTNTGELFF. As DNA, the CDR3 is TGTGCCAGCAGTCAAACGAACACCGGGGAGCTGTTTTTT.